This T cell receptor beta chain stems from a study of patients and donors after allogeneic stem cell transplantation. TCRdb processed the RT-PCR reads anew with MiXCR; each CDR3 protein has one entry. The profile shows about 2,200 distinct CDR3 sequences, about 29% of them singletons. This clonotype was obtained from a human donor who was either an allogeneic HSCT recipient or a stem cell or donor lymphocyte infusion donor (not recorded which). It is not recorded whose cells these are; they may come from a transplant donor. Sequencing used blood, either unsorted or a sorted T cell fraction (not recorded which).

The CDR3 reads CASSLRGAYNEQFF. CDR3 nucleotide sequence: TGTGCCAGCAGCTTGCGGGGGGCCTACAATGAGCAGTTCTTC. The gene calls are TRBV7-2 and TRBJ2-1; the match to TRBD2 covers 8 bases. CDR1 is SGHTA and CDR2 is FQGNSA in the germline V gene. The trim removed 3 bases at V and 2 bases at J, leaving 0 bases unmatched. The CDR3 length is 14 residues.